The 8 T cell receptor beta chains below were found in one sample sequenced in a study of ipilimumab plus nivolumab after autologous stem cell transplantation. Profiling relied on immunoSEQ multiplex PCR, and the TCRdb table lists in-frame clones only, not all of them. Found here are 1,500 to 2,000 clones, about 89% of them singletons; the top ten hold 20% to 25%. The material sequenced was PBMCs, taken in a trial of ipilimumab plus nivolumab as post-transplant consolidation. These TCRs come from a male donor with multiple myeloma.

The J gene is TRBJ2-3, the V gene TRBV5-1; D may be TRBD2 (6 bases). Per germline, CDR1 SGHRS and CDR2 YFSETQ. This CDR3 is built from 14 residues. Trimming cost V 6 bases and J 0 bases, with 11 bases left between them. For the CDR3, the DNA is TGCGCCAGCAATACGGGAGAGAGCACAGATACGCAGTATTTT. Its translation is CASNTGESTDTQYF.

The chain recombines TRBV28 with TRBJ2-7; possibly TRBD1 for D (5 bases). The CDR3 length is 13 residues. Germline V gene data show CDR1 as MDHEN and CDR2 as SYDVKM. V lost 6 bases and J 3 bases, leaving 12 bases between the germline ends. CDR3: CASSPTEFYEQYF. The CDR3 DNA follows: TGTGCCAGCAGCCCGACAGAGTTCTACGAGCAGTACTTC.

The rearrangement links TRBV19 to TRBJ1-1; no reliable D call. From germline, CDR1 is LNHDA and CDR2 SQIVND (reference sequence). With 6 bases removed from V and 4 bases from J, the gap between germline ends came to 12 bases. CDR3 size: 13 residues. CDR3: CASRMQEVTEAFF. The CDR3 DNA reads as TGTGCCAGTAGGATGCAGGAGGTCACTGAAGCTTTCTTT.

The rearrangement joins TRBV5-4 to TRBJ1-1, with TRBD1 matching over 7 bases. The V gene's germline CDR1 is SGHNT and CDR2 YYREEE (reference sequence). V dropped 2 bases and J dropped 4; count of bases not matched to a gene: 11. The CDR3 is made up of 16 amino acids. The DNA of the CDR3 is TGTGCCAGCAGCTTAGGCAGGGGGGCGGTCGGCACTGAAGCTTTCTTT. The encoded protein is CASSLGRGAVGTEAFF. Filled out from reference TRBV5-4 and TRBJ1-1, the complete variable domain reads ETGVTQSPTHLIKTRGQQVTLRCSSQSGHNTVSWYQQALGQGPQFIFQYYREEENGRGNFPPRFSGLQFPNYSSELNVNALELDDSALYLCASSLGRGAVGTEAFFGQGTRLTVV.

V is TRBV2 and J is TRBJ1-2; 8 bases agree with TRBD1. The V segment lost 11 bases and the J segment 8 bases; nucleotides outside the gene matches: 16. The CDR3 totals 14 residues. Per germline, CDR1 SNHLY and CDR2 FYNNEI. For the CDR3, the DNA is TGTGCCGCGGGAGGGACAGGATCCCTGGGGGGCTACACCTTC. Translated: CAAGGTGSLGGYTF.

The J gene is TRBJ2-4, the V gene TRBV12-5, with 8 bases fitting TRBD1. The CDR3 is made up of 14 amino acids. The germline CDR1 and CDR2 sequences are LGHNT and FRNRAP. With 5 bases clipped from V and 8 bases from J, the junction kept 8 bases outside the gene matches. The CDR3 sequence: CASGPGQGRDIQYF. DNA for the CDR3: TGTGCTAGTGGTCCCGGACAGGGACGGGACATTCAGTACTTC.

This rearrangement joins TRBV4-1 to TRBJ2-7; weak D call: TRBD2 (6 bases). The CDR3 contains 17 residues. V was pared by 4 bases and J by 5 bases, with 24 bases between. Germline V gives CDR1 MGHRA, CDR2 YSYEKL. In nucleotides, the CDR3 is TGCGCCAGCAGCCCTGATCTGGGGCTGGCTAGCGAGGACGAGCAGTACTTC. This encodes CASSPDLGLASEDEQYF.

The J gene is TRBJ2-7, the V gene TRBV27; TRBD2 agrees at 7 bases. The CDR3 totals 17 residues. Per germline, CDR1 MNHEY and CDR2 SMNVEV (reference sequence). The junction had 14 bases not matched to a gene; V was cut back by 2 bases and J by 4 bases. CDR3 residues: CASSLDPMREGRYEQYF. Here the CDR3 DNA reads TGTGCCAGCAGTTTAGACCCTATGAGGGAGGGCCGGTACGAGCAGTACTTC.